The rows below give T cell receptor beta chains drawn from one sample of a study of technical replicates of blood from several donors. Here immunoSEQ multiplex PCR was the method, and the copy in TCRdb shows in-frame clones only, minus some. Of roughly 56,000 clones in the sample, roughly 95% were seen once. Sequenced: PBMCs. These TCRs come from a human donor in good health. Some clones in this sample may be carry-over from other donors' samples. The CDR3 runs from the conserved cysteine through the conserved F or W. Fields, in order: CDR3 protein, CDR3 DNA, D gene, clone size, V gene, J gene, CDR3 length. D genes are given only for firm matches. Clone size, where shown, is once, few, many, or a class for clones that have expanded.

CASSAYGGPGNEQFF,TGTGCCAGCAGCGCCTACGGAGGGCCGGGCAATGAGCAGTTCTTC,-,once,TRBV9,TRBJ2-1,15
CASSLVGDSQETQYF,TGTGCCAGCAGCTTAGTCGGGGACAGCCAAGAGACCCAGTACTTC,TRBD1,-,TRBV7-2,TRBJ2-5,15
CASSQEVGLAGATDTQYF,TGCGCCAGCAGCCAAGAAGTCGGGCTAGCGGGGGCCACAGATACGCAGTATTTT,TRBD2,-,TRBV4-3,TRBJ2-3,18
CASSAMLDRQYEQYF,TGTGCCAGCAGCGCTATGTTGGACAGGCAATACGAGCAGTACTTC,TRBD1,-,TRBV7-9,TRBJ2-7,15
CASSSQGSGANVLTF,TGTGCCAGCAGTTCCCAGGGCTCTGGGGCCAACGTCCTGACTTTC,-,-,TRBV27,TRBJ2-6,15
CASNSGTLSYNEQFF,TGTGCCAGCAATTCCGGGACTCTCTCCTACAATGAGCAGTTCTTC,-,-,TRBV2,TRBJ2-1,15
CASSSLLPQNQYEQYF,TGTGCCAGCAGCTCCCTCCTCCCACAGAATCAATACGAGCAGTACTTC,-,medium-sized,TRBV7-2,TRBJ2-7,16
CASSEIAGGYNEQFF,TGTGCCAGCAGTGAAATAGCGGGGGGCTACAATGAGCAGTTCTTC,TRBD2,-,TRBV25-1,TRBJ2-1,15
CASSLSDRGGQPQHF,TGTGCCAGCAGCTTAAGCGACAGGGGCGGGCAGCCCCAGCATTTT,TRBD1,-,TRBV7-2,TRBJ1-5,15
CASSPGQPTYGYTF,TGCGCCAGCAGCCCAGGACAGCCGACTTATGGCTACACCTTC,-,-,TRBV5-1,TRBJ1-2,14
CASSSSGGGYEQYF,TGTGCCAGCAGCTCCTCGGGAGGGGGCTACGAGCAGTACTTC,TRBD2,-,TRBV7-2,TRBJ2-7,14
CASSLASSGTSGRAGNEQFF,TGTGCCAGCAGCTTAGCGTCGTCCGGGACTAGCGGGAGGGCGGGGAATGAGCAGTTCTTC,TRBD2,-,TRBV7-8,TRBJ2-1,20
CASSPRAGAQQPQHF,TGTGCCAGCAGCCCCAGGGCAGGGGCCCAACAGCCCCAGCATTTT,-,-,TRBV6-5,TRBJ1-5,15
CASSRAGGGEETQYF,TGTGCCAGTAGTAGGGCGGGAGGCGGGGAAGAGACCCAGTACTTC,TRBD2,-,TRBV19,TRBJ2-5,15
CASSQEPVNSNQPQHF,TGCGCCAGCAGCCAAGAACCGGTAAATAGCAATCAGCCCCAGCATTTT,-,-,TRBV4-3,TRBJ1-5,16
CASSPPDGRPLLSFF,TGTGCCAGCAGCCCCCCTGATGGCAGGCCCCTTTTGTCTTTCTTT,-,-,TRBV4-2,TRBJ1-1,15
CASSSAGTSSTDTQYF,TGCGCCAGCAGCTCCGCCGGGACATCCAGCACAGATACGCAGTATTTT,-,-,TRBV5-1,TRBJ2-3,16
CASSRKIDTEAFF,TGCGCCAGCAGCCGTAAAATCGACACTGAAGCTTTCTTT,-,-,TRBV4-1,TRBJ1-1,13
CASRPLRGGSEQYF,TGTGCCAGCAGGCCCCTCCGCGGAGGTAGCGAGCAGTACTTC,-,-,TRBV6-5,TRBJ2-7,14
CSVREQGNQPQHF,TGCAGCGTCCGTGAACAGGGGAACCAGCCCCAGCATTTT,TRBD1,-,TRBV29-1,TRBJ1-5,13